This TCR beta chain is from a study of blood T cells in healthy people across ages (dated by TCRdb to between 2014 and 2017). Background for the entire study: Template switching captured roughly one uniquely barcoded TCR beta cDNA molecule per two T cells in model experiments. Using the same blood draw, the study looked at two additional independent replicas of 1 million unique cDNA reads for two donors, one aged 18 to 30 and the other aged 80 or older. To avoid experimental bias, donors of different ages were distributed randomly across sequencing lanes. The donors were divided into four age groups: young (average approximately 16 years), middle-aged (about 41), aged (approximately 62) and long-lived (nearly 85). The study measured age-related changes in TCR beta repertoire diversity using deep sequencing normalized with unique cDNA molecular identifiers. Results the study describes overall, beyond this receptor: Since profiling was done on bulk unsorted PBMCs, naive and antigen-experienced compartments could not be conclusively compared. Because donor CMV infection status was unknown, age-related changes in expanded clonotypes were potentially confounded. Compared with the aged group, the long-lived group had more naive CD4+ T cells, fewer expanded clones and increased TCR diversity, suggesting age selection. Observed TCR beta diversity per million T cells fell roughly linearly with age, and a significant reduction was already apparent by age approximately 41. Estimates of total diversity based on one million sequenced T cells were regarded as lower bounds and as underestimates. The percentage of naive T cells measured by flow cytometry correlated strongly with observed TCR beta diversity.

Donors were around 37 systemically healthy Caucasian individuals from Russia aged 6 to 90 years. Approximately 10 milliliters of peripheral blood were collected from each donor into EDTA-treated Vacutainer tubes. Ficoll-Paque density-gradient centrifugation was used to isolate PBMCs, with at least 6.5 million per sample. Total RNA was extracted from PBMCs with Trizol reagent, with at least 5 micrograms obtained per sample. The percentages of naive CD45RAhigh/CD27high T cells were determined by flow cytometry on a PBMC aliquot from every donor. This clonotype was seen more than once but under ten times. Which antigen it targets is not known. No much larger clone is present one base from it, and per-base qualities are unavailable. Library creation used 5' RACE. These reads were obtained on an Illumina HiSeq 2500. The second PCR ran for about 6 to 11 cycles and used a J-beta primer mix along with a sample-barcoded 5' primer. Each TCR beta cDNA molecule received a unique molecular identifier from a template-switch 5' adaptor carrying 12 random nucleotides. Each sample yielded at least 2.5 million CDR3-containing paired-end reads. First-strand cDNA was synthesized from all RNA with the Mint cDNA synthesis kit, primed by a TRBC-specific oligonucleotide. Following uracil-DNA glycosylase treatment, a first 18-cycle PCR with universal primers M1SS and BC2_uni_R was performed on all cDNA. The paper's data handling went like this. For normalization, 1 million high-quality reads were randomly selected from each sample, with every read carrying a distinct molecular identifier. Instead of being binned into consensus sequences, reads with shared molecular identifiers were discarded. MiTCR, set to a Q25 quality threshold and the strictest error-elimination algorithm, was used for CDR3 identification, clonotype clustering and error correction. A nonparametric unseen species model with Euler transformation was used to estimate a lower bound on total TCR beta diversity. TCRdb passed the public sequencing reads through fastp at Q25 and MiXCR, retaining productive beta sequences. Every distinct CDR3 protein forms one entry, paired with its most common genes and DNA. V and J calls and clone size were set by TCRdb, not the authors. The sample table contains about 800,000 distinct CDR3 sequences; only one count was recorded for over 45% of them. The top ten hold 22% of the sample.

The germline V gene encodes CDR1 MNHNY and CDR2 SVGAGI (reference sequence). Here V drops 8 bases and J drops 3 bases, and the junction holds 8 bases not matched to any gene. There are 15 amino acids in the CDR3, from cysteine to phenylalanine inclusive. Left in the record is the CDR3 DNA by itself, 45 bases read in frame from the first base. The rearrangement joined TRBV6-6 to TRBJ1-2; 11 central nucleotides agree with TRBD1. This clonotype originated in a man younger than 45 in good health. The sample was blood. The CDR3 region reads CASGEGQGAYYGYTF. DNA sequence: TGTGCCAGCGGGGAAGGACAGGGGGCTTACTATGGCTACACCTTC.